The present T cell receptor beta chain was sequenced within a study of CD8+CD57+ T cells in acquired aplastic anemia. About the research overall: Each DNA sample taken from sorted CD4+ and CD8+ cells came to about 3 ug on average. Healthy donors had, on average, around 9.9 million reads for their CD4+ cells. Whole-study findings and limits: Overlapping CD8+ CDR3 repertoires of patients and controls contained about 27 shared sequences. Any difference that existed in CD8+ Simpson's diversity between patients and controls was not significant.

This clonotype was found once. Its antigen is undetermined. Trimming took 3 bases from V and 7 from J; bases not matched to a gene: 6. This CDR3 contains 14 residues. Germline V gives CDR1 LNHNV, CDR2 YYDKDF (reference sequence). TCR beta VDJ and CDR3 profiles were obtained from a genomic DNA template. Using its own MiXCR run on the reads, TCRdb lists one record per CDR3 protein. The sample has about 220,000 distinct CDR3 sequences, 30% to 40% seen once. This receptor was identified in a human donor in good health, serving as a control. Sequenced input: sorted CD4+, CD8+, or CD8+CD57+ T cells (not recorded which) from PBMCs. The rearrangement uses TRBV15 and TRBJ1-2, with 9 positions matching TRBD1. This chain's CDR3 is CATSSSGQGCGYTF. CDR3 in DNA: TGTGCCACCAGCAGCTCAGGACAGGGGTGTGGCTACACCTTC.